The sequence of this T cell receptor beta chain was determined in a study of blood T cell repertoires in COVID-19. Study-wide background: From the United States, Italy and Spain came samples of acute and convalescent COVID-19. PBMCs, B-cell-depleted T cells, or T cells were the source of the cDNA or gDNA that made up the material.

Per the original methods: Estimates of nucleated cell counts were drawn from the amplification of reference gene primers. Some clones are missing from TCRdb's copy, which holds only in-frame ones; the method was immunoSEQ multiplex PCR. V and J calls and clone size follow that table, whereas D and trimming were derived from the DNA. The profile shows around 74,000 clones, around 90% of them singletons. Looked up from germline, CDR1 is LGHDT and CDR2 is YNNKEL (reference sequence). The CDR3 consists of 16 residues. Losses at the gene ends were 2 bases for V and 9 bases for J; bases not matched to a gene: 13.

Sequencing input: peripheral blood. The V gene is TRBV3-1 (or the pseudogene TRBV3-2), the J gene TRBJ2-1; 7 bases line up with TRBD2. The origin of this receptor is an elderly woman with active or convalescent COVID-19. CDR3 region: CASSQNLAGVPGEQFF. CDR3 nucleotide sequence: TGTGCCAGCAGCCAAAACCTGGCGGGGGTCCCCGGTGAGCAGTTCTTC.